Presented here are 14 T cell receptor beta chains from one specimen sequenced in a study of CD8+ T cells in alopecia areata. Sequencing templates came from extracted RNA that was reverse transcribed into cDNA. TCRdb's copy holds only in-frame clones and misses some; the assay was immunoSEQ multiplex PCR. The sample gives around 300,000 clones, 50% to 75% of which show up once; around 0.92% is in the top ten. Treatment here: oral pan-JAK inhibitor, 5-10 mg twice daily. Sequencing used CD4+ T cells sorted from blood, obtained between weeks 51 and 52, from a patient treated with tofacitinib. The source of these receptors is a human donor with alopecia areata.

CDR3 loop: CATKFIQGNTEAFF. CDR3 in DNA: TGTGCCACCAAATTTATACAGGGGAACACTGAAGCTTTCTTT. The V and J genes are TRBV2 and TRBJ1-1; weak D call: TRBD1 (6 bases). V gave up 10 bases and J gave up 1 base, with 16 bases separating them. CDR1 SNHLY and CDR2 FYNNEI come from the germline V gene. The CDR3 totals 14 residues.

CDR3 bases: TGTGCCAGCAGTGAATGGCAGCAGGGTGGCTACACCTTC. It translates to CASSEWQQGGYTF. The chain has TRBV25-1 and TRBJ1-2; tentatively, D is TRBD1 (5 bases). Per the germline V gene, CDR1 is MGHDK and CDR2 is SYGVNS. V gave up 1 base and J gave up 7 bases, with 10 bases separating them. The CDR3 spans 13 residues.

The rearrangement joins TRBV27 to TRBJ2-7; 8 nucleotides align to TRBD2. The length of the CDR3 is 16 residues. The trim removed 6 bases at V and 3 bases at J, leaving 13 bases unmatched. The V gene's germline CDR1 is MNHEY and CDR2 SMNVEV (reference sequence). The CDR3 sequence is CASSLRHLAGVYEQYF. As DNA, the CDR3 is TGTGCCAGCAGCCTACGACACCTAGCGGGTGTCTACGAGCAGTACTTC.

The J gene is TRBJ1-2, the V gene TRBV4-1; D perhaps matches TRBD1 (6 bases). V was pared by 3 bases and J by 3 bases, with 17 bases between. The germline V gene has CDR1 MGHRA and CDR2 YSYEKL. The CDR3 length is 16 residues. The CDR3 here is CASSHSDRYFDYGYTF. In nucleotides, the CDR3 is TGCGCCAGCAGCCATTCCGACAGGTATTTTGACTATGGCTACACCTTC.

V gene TRBV7-6 combines with J gene TRBJ2-7; TRBD1 matches at 10 bases. Looked up from germline, CDR1 is SGHVS and CDR2 is FNYEAQ. With 5 bases clipped from V and 6 bases from J, the junction kept 13 bases outside the gene matches. The CDR3 extends over 16 amino acids. The CDR3 is CASSPTGGISRGEQYF. The CDR3 DNA is TGTGCCAGCAGCCCGACAGGGGGCATATCAAGAGGCGAGCAGTACTTC.

This clone was counted once. For the CDR3, the DNA is TGTGCCTGGAGTGTAGGCAACATTCAGTACTTC. It is translated as CAWSVGNIQYF. The chain links TRBV30 to TRBJ2-4; no clear D. CDR3 length: 11 amino acids. Germline CDR1 reads GTSNPN; CDR2 reads SVGIG (reference sequence). V was pared by 0 bases and J by 7 bases, with 4 bases between.

V gene TRBV2 combines with J gene TRBJ2-1, with 9 bases lining up with TRBD1. Germline V gene data show CDR1 as SNHLY and CDR2 as FYNNEI. The CDR3 is 15 residues long. Losses at the gene ends were 3 bases for V and 4 bases for J; bases not matched to a gene: 4. CDR3 in amino acids: CASSEIGTGYNEQFF. Written as DNA, the CDR3 is TGTGCCAGCAGTGAGATAGGGACAGGGTACAATGAGCAGTTCTTC.

CDR3 nucleotide sequence: TGTGCCAGCGGGCGGAGCAATCAGCCCCAGCATTTT. This codes for CASGRSNQPQHF. The rearrangement links TRBV2 to TRBJ1-5, with D unclear. The germline CDR1 and CDR2 sequences are SNHLY and FYNNEI. Trimming left V 8 bases short and J 1 base short, with 6 bases between. The CDR3 loop spans 12 amino acids.

This clone was detected only a few times. The chain combines TRBV9 with TRBJ2-5; 7 bases fit TRBD2. Looked up from germline, CDR1 is SGDLS and CDR2 is YYNGEE. The V and J ends lost 4 bases and 6 bases, in that order; junction bases with no gene match: 12. This CDR3 has 15 residues. CDR3 region: CASSSHEGGGKTQYF. CDR3 nucleotides: TGTGCCAGCAGCTCCCACGAGGGCGGGGGAAAGACCCAGTACTTC.

DNA for the CDR3: TGTGCCAGCAGCCGGGACAGGGTCGGGGAGCAGTACTTC. Translating it yields CASSRDRVGEQYF. The rearrangement uses TRBV5-6 and TRBJ2-7, with 9 bases lining up with TRBD1. Per germline, CDR1 SGHDT and CDR2 YYEEEE. The V gene end was trimmed by 4 bases and the J gene end by 7 bases; junction bases not matched to a gene: 6. The CDR3 contains 13 residues.

This clone was counted once. The chain has TRBV6-1 and TRBJ1-5; D not resolved. Per the germline V gene, CDR1 is MNHNS and CDR2 is SASEGT. V lost 7 bases and J lost 2, with 6 bases in between. CDR3 size: 12 residues. CDR3 coding DNA: TGTGCCAGCAAGTTAGGCAATCAGCCCCAGCATTTT. Its protein is CASKLGNQPQHF.

The CDR3 loop is CASRPSGTSGGTQYF. In DNA form, the CDR3 reads TGCGCCAGCAGGCCCTCCGGGACTAGCGGTGGGACCCAGTACTTC. The rearrangement links TRBV5-1 to TRBJ2-5; 11 bases agree with TRBD2. V dropped 5 bases and J dropped 7; count of bases not matched to a gene: 10. The CDR3 contains 15 residues. The germline V gene has CDR1 SGHRS and CDR2 YFSETQ.

There are a few counts of this clone. The CDR3 region has the DNA TGTGCCAGCAGCTCGGCGGTCGGTGGGGCCAACGTCCTGACTTTC. It specifies CASSSAVGGANVLTF. The chain couples TRBV5-6 to TRBJ2-6; no definite D call. Germline CDR1 and CDR2: SGHDT and YYEEEE. The V and J ends lost 3 bases and 3 bases respectively, with 10 bases between them. The CDR3 is made up of 15 amino acids.

This chain connects TRBV30 to TRBJ1-6; D is unclear. The CDR3 sequence is 14 residues long. V lost 2 bases to trimming and J lost 10 bases, with 15 bases between them. The germline V gene encodes CDR1 GTSNPN and CDR2 SVGIG (reference sequence). This CDR3 reads CAWSRAAGESPLHF. CDR3 sequence (DNA): TGTGCCTGGAGTAGGGCCGCCGGAGAGTCACCCCTCCACTTT.